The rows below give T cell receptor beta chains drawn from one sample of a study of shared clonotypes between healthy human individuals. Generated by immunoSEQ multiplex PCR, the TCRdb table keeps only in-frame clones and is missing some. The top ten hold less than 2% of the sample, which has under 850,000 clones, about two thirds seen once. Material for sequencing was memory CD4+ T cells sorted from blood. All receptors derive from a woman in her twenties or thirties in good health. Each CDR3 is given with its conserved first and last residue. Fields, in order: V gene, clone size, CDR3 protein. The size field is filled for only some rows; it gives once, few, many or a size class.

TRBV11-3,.,CASSLGGSGTQYF
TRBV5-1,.,CASSLVADYGYTF
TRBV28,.,CASSLSDYGYTF
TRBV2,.,CASSAAGGANVLTF
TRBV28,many,CASTFTTGATNEKLFF
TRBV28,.,CASSWPDRDSNQPQHF
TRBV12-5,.,CASGLVGPNWEETQYF
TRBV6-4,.,CARVTPPGPYYGYTF
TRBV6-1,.,CASTTGQGVQETQYF
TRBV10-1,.,CASRGQSQQYF
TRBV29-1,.,CSGSGGGTNEKLFF
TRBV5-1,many,CASSPGTGGNIQYF
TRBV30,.,CAWSVQPNQPQHF
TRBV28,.,CASSSGQGYEKLFF
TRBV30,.,CAWDKTHRGGYTF
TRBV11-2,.,CASSQQRGAETQYF
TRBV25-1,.,CASSGSAGHYNEQFF
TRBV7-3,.,CASSVGSAGAGELFF
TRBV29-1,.,CSVLPGAFF
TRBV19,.,CASSPGLNTGELFF
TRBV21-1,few,CASSKECRGFSYEQYF
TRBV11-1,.,CASSRIPSGVNTEAFF
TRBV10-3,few,CAISSGTGRSTQETQYF
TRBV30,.,CAWSVGLANTGELFF
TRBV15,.,CATSMEWGVSYTQYF
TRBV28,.,CASSFPTRVAKNIQYF
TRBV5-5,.,CASSFYGKETQYF
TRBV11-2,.,CASSLGLQVNEKLFF
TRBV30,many,CASIRGARYGYTF
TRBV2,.,CASTSGRAYEQYF
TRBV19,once,CASSHRGRTEAFF
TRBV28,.,CASSLLQANEKLFF
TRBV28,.,CASSLGGLAGGLVDEQFF
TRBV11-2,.,CASSLNPDGTDTQYF
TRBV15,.,CATSRAPGGYEQYF
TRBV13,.,CASSPERRDYEQYF
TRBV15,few,CATSRDLDSSSYEQYF
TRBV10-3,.,CAIGGQGAYEQYF
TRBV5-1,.,CASSLAGLAATGELFF
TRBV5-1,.,CASSLDRFDYNEQFF
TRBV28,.,CASSLGIQGTNEKLFF
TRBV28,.,CASSVRHWGGLF
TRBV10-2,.,CASSQGNEQFF
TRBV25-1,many,CASSGRANQPQHF
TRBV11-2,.,CASSLDRGIRGSYNEQFF